This T cell receptor (beta chain) is drawn from a study of breast tumors, draining lymph nodes, adjacent tissues. The lymph nodes were axillary draining lymph nodes from breast cancer patients. TCRdb reprocessed the multiplex PCR reads with MiXCR, giving one entry per CDR3 protein. This sample has 200,000 to 250,000 distinct CDR3 sequences, with about 30% found just once. Germline V gene data show CDR1 as DFQATT and CDR2 as SNEGSKA (reference sequence). This CDR3 is 14 amino acids long. Trimming pared 3 bases from V and 4 bases from J, leaving 14 bases between. Sequenced material: axillary lymph node tissue. This TCR derives from a female donor with breast cancer. Some clones in this sample may be carry-over from other donors' samples. The chain has TRBV20-1 and TRBJ2-3, with D tentatively TRBD2 (6 bases). CDR3 in amino acids: CSASGGGTSDTQYF. The CDR3 DNA reads TGCAGTGCTAGTGGTGGGGGGACCTCAGATACGCAGTATTTT.